This TCR beta chain originates from a study of identical twins. Between the trimmed V and J ends, which lost 7 bases and 7 bases, there was a span of 11 bases. CDR1 is DFQATT and CDR2 is SNEGSKA in the germline V gene (reference sequence). The length of the CDR3 is 11 residues. A universal primer site was created by template switching, with the cDNA bearing unique molecular identifiers. TCRdb fed the 5' RACE reads into MiXCR, producing one record per CDR3 protein. The sample contains just over 450,000 distinct CDR3 sequences, about 14% of which appear only once. The data also belong to a second study, concerning yellow fever vaccine responses in identical twins.

The receptor's source is a woman aged 18-35 years in good health. V usage is TRBV20-1 and J usage is TRBJ2-4; D possibly corresponds to TRBD1 (5 bases). The source material was CD4+ T cells sorted from blood. This CDR3 reads CSVIQGNIQYF. The CDR3 coding sequence is TGCAGTGTTATCCAGGGTAACATTCAGTACTTC.